This T cell receptor beta chain comes out of a study of early T cells in non-severe SARS-CoV-2 infection. This clonotype has a handful of counts. TCRdb reprocessed the 5' RACE reads with MiXCR, giving one entry per CDR3 protein. The sample records 55,000 to 85,000 distinct CDR3 sequences, roughly an eighth being singletons. Sequenced input: whole blood. This TCR came from an adult who was a healthcare worker with PCR-confirmed SARS-CoV-2 infection or an uninfected control (not recorded which).

The CDR3 DNA reads as TGTGCCAGCAGTCAACAGGGGGGCAACACCGGGGAGCTGTTTTTT. Its protein is CASSQQGGNTGELFF. The V call is TRBV2, the J call TRBJ2-2, with 8 positions matching TRBD1. The CDR3 sequence is 15 residues long. Losses at the gene ends were 5 bases for V and 2 bases for J; bases not matched to a gene: 4. Germline values: CDR1 SNHLY, CDR2 FYNNEI.